These 12 T cell receptor beta chains came from one sample sequenced in a study of shared clonotypes between healthy human individuals. Assay: immunoSEQ multiplex PCR; the TCRdb copy retains only in-frame clones and omits some. This sample has roughly 2.2 million clones, with approximately 93% found just once. Sequencing was performed on naive CD4+ T cells from PBMCs. The sample's subset: CD45RA+ positively selected. These receptors came from a man younger than 30 in good health. Some clones in this sample may be carry-over from other donors' samples.

This chain joins TRBV19 and TRBJ2-1, with a tentative D call TRBD1 (6 bases). V was clipped by 3 bases and J by 2 bases, with 14 bases between them. The CDR3 loop spans 16 amino acids. CDR1 is LNHDA, CDR2 SQIVND, per germline (reference sequence). The CDR3 coding sequence is TGTGCCAGTAGTATTGGTGGGGGCGTGACCTACAATGAGCAGTTCTTC. This encodes CASSIGGGVTYNEQFF.

V is TRBV11-2 and J is TRBJ2-7, with TRBD1 matching 7 bases. The CDR3 runs to 14 residues. Germline values: CDR1 SGHAT, CDR2 FQNNGV. Trimming removed 6 bases from V and 1 base from J; junction bases left unmatched: 6. The CDR3 DNA is TGTGCCAGCAGTTACCGGGACAGATCCTACGAGCAGTACTTC. Translation gives CASSYRDRSYEQYF. Variable domain in full (rest from reference TRBV11-2 and TRBJ2-7): EAGVAQSPRYKIIEKRQSVAFWCNPISGHATLYWYQQILGQGPKLLIQFQNNGVVDDSQLPKDRFSAERLKGVDSTLKIQPAKLEDSAVYLCASSYRDRSYEQYFGPGTRLTVT.

A note on this clone: Other DNA sequences within the sample encode an identical CDR3. This rearrangement joins TRBV18 to TRBJ2-7; a possible D gene is TRBD1 (6 bases). The CDR3 spans 14 residues. Germline V CDR1 and CDR2: KGHSH, LQKENI. V was clipped by 0 bases and J by 1 base, with 7 bases between them. The CDR3, as DNA: TGTGCCAGCTCACCACCTACAGGGTCCTACGAGCAGTACTTC. Amino acids: CASSPPTGSYEQYF.

The chain has TRBV28 and TRBJ2-7, with D hard to call. CDR1 and CDR2 (germline): MDHEN, SYDVKM. This CDR3 is 12 amino acids long. V was pared by 6 bases and J by 2 bases, with 8 bases between. The CDR3 loop reads CASSEAPYEQYF. The CDR3 nucleotides read TGTGCCAGCAGCGAGGCCCCCTACGAGCAGTACTTC. The entire variable domain, with the rest obtained from reference TRBV28 and TRBJ2-7, is as follows: DVKVTQSSRYLVKRTGEKVFLECVQDMDHENMFWYRQDPGLGLRLIYFSYDVKMKEKGDIPEGYSVSREKKERFSLILESASTNQTSMYLCASSEAPYEQYFGPGTRLTVT.

CDR3 in amino acids: CASSLPVTADTQYF. The CDR3 nucleotides read TGCGCCAGCAGCTTGCCAGTGACGGCAGATACGCAGTATTTT. This rearrangement joins TRBV5-1 to TRBJ2-3, with no clear D. CDR1 is SGHRS, CDR2 YFSETQ, per germline. V gave up 1 base and J gave up 4 bases, with 10 bases separating them. The CDR3 totals 14 residues.

This clone occurred a few times. The J gene is TRBJ1-5, the V gene TRBV19; TRBD1 matches at 7 bases. J lost 6 bases, V lost 7 bases, and 12 bases had no gene match. The CDR3 is made up of 15 amino acids. Germline V CDR1 and CDR2: LNHDA, SQIVND (reference sequence). This chain's CDR3 is CASTAGTAISQPQHF. CDR3 nucleotide sequence: TGTGCCAGTACCGCCGGGACAGCAATTAGTCAGCCCCAGCATTTT.

Turning to this clone: Other nucleotide sequences in the sample specify the same CDR3. The V call is TRBV6-5, the J call TRBJ1-2; D gene ambiguous. CDR1 and CDR2 from the germline V gene are MNHEY and SVGAGI. The CDR3 length is 13 residues. Trimming stripped 2 bases from V and 4 bases from J, with 8 bases between. CDR3 protein: CASSYRRSYGYTF. DNA for the CDR3: TGTGCCAGCAGTTACCGTCGGAGCTATGGCTACACCTTC.

This chain connects TRBV18 to TRBJ2-6; D is unclear. CDR3 length: 19 amino acids. The germline V gene has CDR1 KGHSH and CDR2 LQKENI. V shed 1 base and J shed 0 bases, with 16 bases lying between them. The CDR3 region has the DNA TGTGCCAGCTCACCACTGATCCCAGCTTCTTTCTCTGGGGCCAACGTCCTGACTTTC. This encodes CASSPLIPASFSGANVLTF.

Regarding this clone: Other DNA sequences within the sample encode an identical CDR3. CDR3 nucleotide sequence: TGTGCCAGCAGTTTGGCCGGGACAGGGGGCTACGAGCAGTACTTC. It encodes CASSLAGTGGYEQYF. The chain combines TRBV6-5 with TRBJ2-7, with 11 bases lining up with TRBD1. J gave up 3 bases and V 4 bases, and 5 bases lay outside the gene matches. The length of the CDR3 is 15 residues. CDR1 is MNHEY and CDR2 is SVGAGI in the germline V gene.

The V and J genes are TRBV28 and TRBJ2-3; D ambiguous. CDR3 length: 16 residues. Deletions cut 3 bases from V and 8 bases from J, with 21 bases between. The V gene's germline CDR1 is MDHEN and CDR2 SYDVKM. The CDR3 reads CASSLDRTTYRGTQYF. CDR3 nucleotide sequence: TGTGCCAGCAGTTTGGACCGAACAACCTATCGAGGTACGCAGTATTTT.

The chain couples TRBV7-3 to TRBJ2-2; D unclear. The CDR3 has 16 amino acids. CDR1 is SGHTA and CDR2 is FQGTGA in the germline V gene. The V and J ends lost 3 bases and 4 bases respectively, with 15 bases between them. As DNA, the CDR3 is TGTGCCAGCAGCTTTCGACCCCGACTGACCACCGGGGAGCTGTTTTTT. Protein: CASSFRPRLTTGELFF.

This chain uses TRBV11-2 with TRBJ2-7; the match to TRBD1 covers 7 bases. Germline lookup yields CDR1 SGHAT and CDR2 FQNNGV. V lost 8 bases, J lost 4 bases, and 17 bases stayed unmatched. The CDR3 length is 16 residues. CDR3 DNA sequence: TGTGCCAGCCTGCCCCACCCACAGGGGTCCAGTTACGAGCAGTACTTC. Translation: CASLPHPQGSSYEQYF.